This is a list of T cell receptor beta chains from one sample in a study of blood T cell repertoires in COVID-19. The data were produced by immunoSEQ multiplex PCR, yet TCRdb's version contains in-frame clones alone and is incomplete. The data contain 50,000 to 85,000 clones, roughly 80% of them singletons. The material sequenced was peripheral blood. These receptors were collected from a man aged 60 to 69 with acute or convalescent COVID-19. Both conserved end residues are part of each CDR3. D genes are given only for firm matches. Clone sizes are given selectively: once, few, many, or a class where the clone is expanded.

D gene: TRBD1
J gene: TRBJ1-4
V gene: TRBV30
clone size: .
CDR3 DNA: TGTGCCTGGACACGGGGGTCGGGACAGGGAGGAAAACTGTTTTTT
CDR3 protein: CAWTRGSGQGGKLFF

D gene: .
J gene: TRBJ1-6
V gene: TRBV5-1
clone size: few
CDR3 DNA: TGCGCCAGCAGCTTGCAGGGGATGGCAAGTAATTCACCCCTCCACTTT
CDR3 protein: CASSLQGMASNSPLHF

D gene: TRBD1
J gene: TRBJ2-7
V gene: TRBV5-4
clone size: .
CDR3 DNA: TGTGCCAGCAGCGATGTCGGGACAGGGGACTACGAGCAGTACTTC
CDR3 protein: CASSDVGTGDYEQYF

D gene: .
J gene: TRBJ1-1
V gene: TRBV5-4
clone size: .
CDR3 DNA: TGTGCCAGCAGATCAGATTCCAACCCTGAAGCTTTCTTT
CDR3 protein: CASRSDSNPEAFF

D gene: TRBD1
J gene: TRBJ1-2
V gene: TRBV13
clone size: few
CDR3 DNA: TGTGCCAGCAGCTCGCCCGTCCATTCTCCGGGACAGGGGCTCTATGGCTACACCTTC
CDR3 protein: CASSSPVHSPGQGLYGYTF

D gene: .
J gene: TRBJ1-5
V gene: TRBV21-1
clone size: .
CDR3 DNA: TGTGCCAGCAGCAACCCTGGAGACCCAATGGAGCCCCAGCATTTT
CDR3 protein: CASSNPGDPMEPQHF

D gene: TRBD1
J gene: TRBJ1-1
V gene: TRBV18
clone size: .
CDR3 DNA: TGTGCCAGCTCAGAACAGGGGGCGGTGGACACTGAAGCTTTCTTT
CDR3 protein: CASSEQGAVDTEAFF

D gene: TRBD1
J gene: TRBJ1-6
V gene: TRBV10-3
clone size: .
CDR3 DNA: TGTGCCATCAGGGGGGACAGCTCCTATAATTCACCCCTCCACTTT
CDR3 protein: CAIRGDSSYNSPLHF

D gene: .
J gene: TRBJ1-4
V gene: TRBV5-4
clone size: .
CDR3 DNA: TGTGCCAGCAGCTTCTCGCCAGGGCTTAATGAAAAACTGTTTTTT
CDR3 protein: CASSFSPGLNEKLFF

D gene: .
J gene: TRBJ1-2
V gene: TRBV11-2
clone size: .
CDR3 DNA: TGTGCCAGCAGTTACATACAGGTTAACTATGGCTACACCTTC
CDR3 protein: CASSYIQVNYGYTF

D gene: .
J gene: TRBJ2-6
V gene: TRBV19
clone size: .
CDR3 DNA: TGTGCCAGTAGTGACAGGCTTCCTGGGGCCAACGTCCTGACTTTC
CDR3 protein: CASSDRLPGANVLTF

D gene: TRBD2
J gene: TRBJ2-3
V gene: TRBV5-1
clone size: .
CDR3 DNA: TGCGCCAGCTCGATACGGGGGGTCGGGAGCACAGATACGCAGTATTTT
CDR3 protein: CASSIRGVGSTDTQYF

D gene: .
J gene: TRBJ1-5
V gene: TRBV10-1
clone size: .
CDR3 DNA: TGCGCCAGCAGTGACCTGAAGGGGAAAGATGAGCCCCAGCATTTT
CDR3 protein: CASSDLKGKDEPQHF

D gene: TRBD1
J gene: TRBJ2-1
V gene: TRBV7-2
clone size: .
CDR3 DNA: TGTGCCAGCAGCTCTGGGACAGGGGGCAATTACTACAATGAGCAGTTCTTC
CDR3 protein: CASSSGTGGNYYNEQFF